This TCR beta chain was profiled in a study of cytomegalovirus exposure and HLA in healthy donors. A multiplex PCR was run with 60 Vbeta primers and 13 Jbeta primers. Under the authors' procedure: It was a later analysis that counted tens of millions of unique TCR beta chains, of which about 10 million were shared. Method: immunoSEQ multiplex PCR; TCRdb's copy keeps in-frame clones and lacks some. V, J and clone size reflect that table, while D and trimming were determined from the DNA. The profile shows tens of thousands of clones, more than 70% of them singletons. Unmatched junction bases numbered 6, after V lost 5 bases and J lost 4 bases. The CDR3 is 14 amino acids. CDR1 is MDHEN and CDR2 is SYDVKM in the germline V gene.

V usage is TRBV28 and J usage is TRBJ1-2; 8 nucleotides line up with TRBD1. The sequenced material came from PBMCs. This clonotype was sampled from a woman aged 30 to 39 in good health and CMV-seropositive. CDR3 DNA: TGTGCCAGCAGTGGAGACAGGGGTTTCTATGGCTACACCTTC. This translates into CASSGDRGFYGYTF.